This is a list of T cell receptor beta chains from one sample in a study of T cells in tumors after PD-1 blockade. Produced via immunoSEQ multiplex PCR; TCRdb's table is partial and in-frame only. The table records about 63,000 clones, roughly 70% of them present only once. Material: PBMCs, obtained after anti-PD-1 treatment. The receptors come from a human donor with basal cell carcinoma. Both conserved end residues are part of each CDR3. Fields, in order: V gene, clone size, J gene, D gene, CDR3 DNA, CDR3 protein. The D gene is left open where the match is weak. Clone size appears in some rows only: once, few, many, or a class for an expanded clone.

V: TRBV6-5; size: .; J: TRBJ2-1; D: TRBD2; DNA: TGTGCCAGCAGTTACGAGACTAGCGGGGAAATGGATGAGCAGTTCTTC; CDR3: CASSYETSGEMDEQFF
V: TRBV5-1; size: .; J: TRBJ2-7; D: .; DNA: TGCGCCAGCAGCTGGGCCTACCGGGGTGGATACGAGCAGTACTTC; CDR3: CASSWAYRGGYEQYF
V: TRBV18; size: few; J: TRBJ1-5; D: .; DNA: TGTGCCAGCTCACCATCAGGCAATCAGCCCCAGCATTTT; CDR3: CASSPSGNQPQHF
V: TRBV19; size: .; J: TRBJ2-7; D: .; DNA: TGTGCCAGTAGTATGGCGGACATCCCCTACGAGCAGTACTTC; CDR3: CASSMADIPYEQYF
V: TRBV7-2; size: once; J: TRBJ2-3; D: .; DNA: TGTGTCAGCAGCCTCCATGAGGATACGCAGTATTTT; CDR3: CVSSLHEDTQYF
V: TRBV2; size: .; J: TRBJ1-6; D: TRBD1; DNA: TGTGCCAGCAGTTTACAGGGGGGGTACTCACCCCTCCACTTT; CDR3: CASSLQGGYSPLHF
V: TRBV21-1; size: .; J: TRBJ2-7; D: .; DNA: TGTGCCAGCAGCAAAGCCCTAGCGGACGAGCAGTACTTC; CDR3: CASSKALADEQYF
V: TRBV30; size: once; J: TRBJ1-5; D: .; DNA: TGTGCCTGGAGTCGACCGGACAGATATCAGCCCCAGCATTTT; CDR3: CAWSRPDRYQPQHF
V: TRBV29-1; size: .; J: TRBJ2-1; D: .; DNA: TGCAGCGTACCAAGGGCGCAGGTTTACAATGAGCAGTTCTTC; CDR3: CSVPRAQVYNEQFF
V: TRBV10-3; size: .; J: TRBJ2-7; D: .; DNA: TGTGCCATCAGTGACTCTAGGACAGCCAGCTCCTACGAGCAGTACTTC; CDR3: CAISDSRTASSYEQYF
V: TRBV7-9; size: .; J: TRBJ1-2; D: TRBD1; DNA: TGTGCCAGCAGATCGGACAGGGGGCAAGGCTACACCTTC; CDR3: CASRSDRGQGYTF
V: TRBV7-8; size: once; J: TRBJ1-1; D: .; DNA: TGTGCCAGCAGCTTAGAGAGGGTGAACACTGAAGCTTTCTTT; CDR3: CASSLERVNTEAFF
V: TRBV3-1/TRBV3-2; size: .; J: TRBJ1-1; D: TRBD1; DNA: TGTGCCAGCAGCCCCCGGGACAGGGAAATGGACACTGAAGCTTTCTTT; CDR3: CASSPRDREMDTEAFF
V: TRBV10-3; size: .; J: TRBJ2-6; D: TRBD2; DNA: TGTGCCATCAGTGGGGGGGGTGGGGCCAACGTCCTGACTTTC; CDR3: CAISGGGGANVLTF
V: TRBV10-3; size: once; J: TRBJ1-3; D: .; DNA: TGTGCCATCAGTGACACCGGGACCCGTGCCACTGGAAACACCATATATTTT; CDR3: CAISDTGTRATGNTIYF
V: TRBV18; size: .; J: TRBJ2-3; D: .; DNA: TGTGCCAGCTCAATTACTACCTACACAGATACGCAGTATTTT; CDR3: CASSITTYTDTQYF
V: TRBV5-6; size: once; J: TRBJ2-7; D: TRBD1; DNA: TGTGCCAGCAGCTTAAGTTTGGGACAGGGCTCCGAGCAGTACTTC; CDR3: CASSLSLGQGSEQYF
V: TRBV21-1; size: .; J: TRBJ1-2; D: .; DNA: TGTGCCAGCAGCAAGCCGGGCTCCAAATATGGCTACACCTTC; CDR3: CASSKPGSKYGYTF
V: TRBV18; size: .; J: TRBJ1-6; D: .; DNA: TGTGCCAGCTCAACCACTGTATCATCACCCCTCCACTTT; CDR3: CASSTTVSSPLHF
V: TRBV12-3/TRBV12-4; size: .; J: TRBJ2-7; D: .; DNA: TGTGCCAGCAGTTTGGGTGCGTACGAGCAGTACTTC; CDR3: CASSLGAYEQYF
V: TRBV2; size: .; J: TRBJ1-1; D: TRBD1; DNA: TGTGCCAGCAGTGCATGGGAACAGGGGAAAGCTTTCTTT; CDR3: CASSAWEQGKAFF
V: TRBV5-6; size: .; J: TRBJ2-3; D: TRBD2; DNA: TGTGCCAGCAGCTTCGGGGGGGCCCCGACGGATACGCAGTATTTT; CDR3: CASSFGGAPTDTQYF
V: TRBV7-2; size: .; J: TRBJ1-1; D: .; DNA: TGTGCCAGCAGCTTAGTGTTGGGGAGTACTGAAGCTTTCTTT; CDR3: CASSLVLGSTEAFF
V: TRBV5-8; size: few; J: TRBJ1-1; D: .; DNA: TGTGCCAGCAGCTTGGAGGGCGGGAACACTGAAGCTTTCTTT; CDR3: CASSLEGGNTEAFF
V: TRBV18; size: .; J: TRBJ2-3; D: .; DNA: TGTGCCAGCTCAGGAAACAGCGGGGATACGCAGTATTTT; CDR3: CASSGNSGDTQYF
V: TRBV6-4; size: .; J: TRBJ1-2; D: .; DNA: TGTGCCACCCCGCGGGTCTATGGCTACACCTTC; CDR3: CATPRVYGYTF
V: TRBV4-1; size: .; J: TRBJ2-2; D: TRBD2; DNA: TGCGCCAGCAGCGAAGAGGGACTAGGCACCGGGGAGCTGTTTTTT; CDR3: CASSEEGLGTGELFF
V: TRBV3-1/TRBV3-2; size: .; J: TRBJ1-2; D: TRBD1; DNA: TGTGCCAGCAGCCGACAGACAGGGGCCCGGCTTCTATATGGCTACACCTTC; CDR3: CASSRQTGARLLYGYTF
V: TRBV7-2; size: .; J: TRBJ1-5; D: .; DNA: TGTGCCAGCAGCTTATTGTCGGATCAGCCCCAGCATTTT; CDR3: CASSLLSDQPQHF
V: TRBV24-1; size: .; J: TRBJ1-2; D: .; DNA: TGTGCCACCAGTGATTGGGGGTCTGACTATGGCTACACCTTC; CDR3: CATSDWGSDYGYTF
V: TRBV24-1; size: .; J: TRBJ2-3; D: .; DNA: TGTGCCACCAGTGATCGGGAATCCGATACGCAGTATTTT; CDR3: CATSDRESDTQYF
V: TRBV6-6; size: .; J: TRBJ1-5; D: .; DNA: TGTGCCAGCAGTTACCAGGGTGACCAGCCCCAGCATTTT; CDR3: CASSYQGDQPQHF
V: TRBV28; size: .; J: TRBJ2-6; D: .; DNA: TGTGCCAGCAGCGGGACCGGCGGGGCCAACGTCCTGACTTTC; CDR3: CASSGTGGANVLTF
V: TRBV7-8; size: .; J: TRBJ2-7; D: TRBD2; DNA: TGTGCCAGCAGCCGCGGGAGGGAGTACGAGCAGTATTTC; CDR3: CASSRGREYEQYF
V: TRBV6-5; size: .; J: TRBJ2-7; D: .; DNA: TGTGCCACCCTGGACTCAACTAGCTACGAGCAGTACTTC; CDR3: CATLDSTSYEQYF
V: TRBV19; size: few; J: TRBJ2-5; D: .; DNA: TGTGCCAGTAGTGAGGGGGGCCAGGCCGAGACCCAGTACTTC; CDR3: CASSEGGQAETQYF
V: TRBV6-5; size: .; J: TRBJ2-3; D: TRBD2; DNA: TGTGCCAGCAGGCAAGGGACTAGCGGGGGCACGCAGTATTTT; CDR3: CASRQGTSGGTQYF
V: TRBV30; size: .; J: TRBJ1-1; D: .; DNA: TGTGCCTGGAGTCCGGACTGGGCGACGGCTTTCTTT; CDR3: CAWSPDWATAFF
V: TRBV30; size: .; J: TRBJ1-5; D: TRBD1; DNA: TGTGCCTGGAGTTCTCTGACAGGGTCGGGTCAGCCCCAGCATTTT; CDR3: CAWSSLTGSGQPQHF
V: TRBV12-5; size: .; J: TRBJ2-5; D: TRBD2; DNA: TGTGCTAGTGGTTTGGTGTTAGCGGGGGGGCGGCAAGAGACCCAGTACTTC; CDR3: CASGLVLAGGRQETQYF
V: TRBV7-9; size: .; J: TRBJ2-5; D: .; DNA: TGTGCCAGCAGCTTACGAGGACCTGAAGAGAAAGAGACCCAGTACTTC; CDR3: CASSLRGPEEKETQYF
V: TRBV18; size: .; J: TRBJ2-5; D: .; DNA: TGTGCCAGCTCACCAGTACTAGCTGACCTGGGGACCCAGTACTTC; CDR3: CASSPVLADLGTQYF